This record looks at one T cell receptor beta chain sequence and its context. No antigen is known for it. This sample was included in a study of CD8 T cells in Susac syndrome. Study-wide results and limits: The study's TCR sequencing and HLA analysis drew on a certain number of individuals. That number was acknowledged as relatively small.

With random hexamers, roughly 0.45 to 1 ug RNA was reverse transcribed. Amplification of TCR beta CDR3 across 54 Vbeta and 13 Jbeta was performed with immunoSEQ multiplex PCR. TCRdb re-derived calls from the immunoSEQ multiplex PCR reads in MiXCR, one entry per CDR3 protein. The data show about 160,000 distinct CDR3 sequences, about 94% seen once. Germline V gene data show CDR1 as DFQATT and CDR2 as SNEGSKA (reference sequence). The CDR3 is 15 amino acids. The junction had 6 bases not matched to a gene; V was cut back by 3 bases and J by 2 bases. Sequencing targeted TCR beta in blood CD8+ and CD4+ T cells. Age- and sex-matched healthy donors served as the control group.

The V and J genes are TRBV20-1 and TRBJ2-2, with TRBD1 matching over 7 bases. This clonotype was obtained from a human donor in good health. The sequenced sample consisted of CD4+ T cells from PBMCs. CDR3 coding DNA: TGCAGTGCTAGTATGGGACAGTTAAACACCGGGGAGCTGTTTTTT. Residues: CSASMGQLNTGELFF.